There are a few counts of the clone carrying this T cell receptor (beta chain). This sample is part of a study of blood T cells in healthy people across ages. J gave up 4 bases and V 3 bases, and 3 bases lay outside the gene matches. The CDR3 is 14 residues long. Germline V gene data show CDR1 as MNHNY and CDR2 as SVGAGI (reference sequence). Per individual sample, total RNA of at least 5 micrograms was extracted. Together with a sample-barcoded 5' primer, a J-beta primer mix was included in a second PCR lasting about 7 to 12 cycles. TCRdb ran MiXCR on the 5' RACE reads and lists one entry per CDR3 protein. Of some 690,000 distinct CDR3 sequences in the sample, approximately 22% are singletons; the top ten hold around 21%.

The source is a man between 65 and 85 years old in good health. Sequencing was done on a sample of blood. The rearrangement links TRBV6-6 to TRBJ2-7; 10 bases map to TRBD2. In DNA, the CDR3 is TGTGCCAGCAGTTATGGGACTAGCGCTTACGAGCAGTACGTC. This sequence encodes CASSYGTSAYEQYV.